What follows is one TCR beta chain and its context. Its antigen remains unidentified. CDR1 SGHAT and CDR2 FQNNGV come from the germline V gene. Between the trimmed V and J ends, which lost 5 bases and 7 bases, there was a span of 15 bases. There are 15 residues in the CDR3. Assay used: immunoSEQ multiplex PCR; TCRdb lists only in-frame clones, some missing. The sample carries tens of thousands of clones, around 92% recorded once. These data belong to a study of T cell responses to AZD1222 COVID-19 vaccine. Findings and caveats of the study: Donors were chiefly white British, with a greater number of females, and clonal diversity was perhaps underestimated.

This sample comprised peripheral blood, obtained 28 days after the second AZD1222 dose. The chain recombines TRBV11-2 with TRBJ1-6; TRBD1 might be the D (6 bases). The clonotype comes from an adult who received the AZD1222 COVID-19 vaccine. Here the CDR3 reads CASSRRDTRNSPLHF. CDR3 DNA: TGTGCCAGCAGCCGGAGGGACACAAGAAATTCACCCCTCCACTTT.